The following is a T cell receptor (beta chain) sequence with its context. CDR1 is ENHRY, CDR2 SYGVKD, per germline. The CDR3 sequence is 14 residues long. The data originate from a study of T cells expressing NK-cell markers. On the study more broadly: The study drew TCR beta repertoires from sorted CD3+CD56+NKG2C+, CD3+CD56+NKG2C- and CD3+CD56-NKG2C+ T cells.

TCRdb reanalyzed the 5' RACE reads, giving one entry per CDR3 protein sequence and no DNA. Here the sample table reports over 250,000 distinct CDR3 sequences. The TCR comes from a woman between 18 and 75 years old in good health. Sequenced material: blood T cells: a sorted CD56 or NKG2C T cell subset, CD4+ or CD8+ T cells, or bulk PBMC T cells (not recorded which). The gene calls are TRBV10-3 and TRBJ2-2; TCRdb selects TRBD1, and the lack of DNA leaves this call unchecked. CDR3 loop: CAISFTGSTGELFF.